Shown below are 7 T cell receptor beta chains from a single sample sequenced in a study of PD-1 blockade in classical Hodgkin lymphoma. The assay was immunoSEQ multiplex PCR, and TCRdb's table has in-frame clones only and misses some. The repertoire includes about 100,000 clones, approximately 90% of them detected once, and under 8% sits in the top ten. Each patient relapsed following autologous stem cell transplantation, and prior brentuximab vedotin exposure differed. The sample was peripheral blood mononuclear cells (PBMCs), taken before the second cycle of nivolumab. These TCRs come from a human donor with classical Hodgkin lymphoma.

This clone was observed a single time. The gene calls are TRBV7-9 and TRBJ2-7; tentatively, D is TRBD1 or TRBD2 (5 bases each). The germline V gene encodes CDR1 SEHNR and CDR2 FQNEAQ (reference sequence). The CDR3 has 15 residues. Trimming stripped 7 bases from V and 2 bases from J, with 18 bases between. The CDR3 spells CASNPNRDGPYEQYF. The CDR3 bases are TGTGCCAGCAACCCTAACCGGGACGGACCCTACGAGCAGTACTTC.

The chain joins TRBV5-1 to TRBJ1-6; no definite D call. Trimming left V 0 bases short and J 7 bases short, with 11 bases between. Germline CDR1 reads SGHRS; CDR2 reads YFSETQ. This CDR3 is 15 amino acids long. CDR3 amino acids: CASSLEGPGNSPLHF. In DNA form, the CDR3 reads TGCGCCAGCAGCTTGGAAGGGCCTGGGAATTCACCCCTCCACTTT.

This clone was counted a single time. This sequence joins TRBV9 and TRBJ1-2, with 9 positions matching TRBD1. From germline, CDR1 is SGDLS and CDR2 YYNGEE. The length of the CDR3 is 16 residues. With V trimmed by 0 bases and J by 5 bases, 8 bases remained unmatched. CDR3 sequence: CASSVDRWDREYGYTF. The CDR3 nucleotides read TGTGCCAGCAGCGTAGACAGGTGGGACAGGGAATATGGCTACACCTTC. The full variable domain, completed using reference TRBV9 and TRBJ1-2, is DSGVTQTPKHLITATGQRVTLRCSPRSGDLSVYWYQQSLDQGLQFLIQYYNGEERAKGNILERFSAQQFPDLHSELNLSSLELGDSALYFCASSVDRWDREYGYTFGSGTRLTVV.

V usage is TRBV25-1 and J usage is TRBJ2-3, with TRBD1 matching over 7 bases. J lost 0 bases, V lost 6 bases, and 0 bases had no gene match. Germline assignment: CDR1 MGHDK and CDR2 SYGVNS. The CDR3 sequence is 13 residues long. The CDR3 region is CASRQGSTDTQYF. The DNA of the CDR3 is TGTGCCAGCAGACAGGGGAGCACAGATACGCAGTATTTT. Looking up the rest from reference TRBV25-1 and TRBJ2-3 gives the full variable domain: EADIYQTPRYLVIGTGKKITLECSQTMGHDKMYWYQQDPGMELHLIHYSYGVNSTEKGDLSSESTVSRIRTEHFPLTLESARPSHTSQYLCASRQGSTDTQYFGPGTRLTVL.

The rearrangement uses TRBV7-2 and TRBJ2-7, with no clear D. V lost 1 base, J lost 5 bases, and 9 bases lay in between. This CDR3 spans 13 amino acids. The V gene's germline CDR1 is SGHTA and CDR2 FQGNSA. The CDR3 DNA follows: TGTGCCAGCAGCTTAGGGACCTGGGACGAGCAGTACTTC. Its protein product is CASSLGTWDEQYF. Filled out from reference TRBV7-2 and TRBJ2-7, the complete variable domain reads GAGVSQSPSNKVTEKGKDVELRCDPISGHTALYWYRQSLGQGLEFLIYFQGNSAPDKSGLPSDRFSAERTGGSVSTLTIQRTQQEDSAVYLCASSLGTWDEQYFGPGTRLTVT.

The J gene is TRBJ1-5, the V gene TRBV6-6; D call uncertain. Germline V gives CDR1 MNHNY, CDR2 SVGAGI (reference sequence). CDR3 length equals 16 residues. The V and J ends lost 0 bases and 0 bases respectively, with 9 bases between them. In nucleotides, the CDR3 is TGTGCCAGCAGTTACTCGATACGGTATAGCAATCAGCCCCAGCATTTT. As protein: CASSYSIRYSNQPQHF.

The CDR3 nucleotides are TGCGCCAGCGCGGCCGGGGACCTGTGGGAAAAACTGTTTTTT. Residues: CASAAGDLWEKLFF. V usage is TRBV4-1 and J usage is TRBJ1-4; possibly TRBD1 for D (5 bases). With 8 bases removed from V and 8 bases from J, the gap between germline ends came to 18 bases. This CDR3 comprises 14 residues. Germline V gene lookup returns CDR1 MGHRA and CDR2 YSYEKL.